The 20 T cell receptor beta chains given below trace back to one sample, sequenced in a study of blood T cell repertoires in COVID-19. Produced via immunoSEQ multiplex PCR; TCRdb's table is partial and in-frame only. The sample yields fewer than 150,000 clones, around four fifths seen once. What was sequenced was peripheral blood. Receptors originate from an elderly woman with acute or convalescent COVID-19.

The V gene is TRBV6-5, the J gene TRBJ1-1; maybe TRBD1 (6 bases). The V and J ends lost 2 bases and 5 bases respectively, with 9 bases between them. CDR1 is MNHEY and CDR2 is SVGAGI in the germline V gene. This CDR3 is 13 amino acids long. CDR3 region: CASSYGGATEAFF. The CDR3 nucleotides read TGTGCCAGCAGTTACGGGGGGGCGACTGAAGCTTTCTTT.

The table lists this clone with a few counts. The rearrangement links TRBV14 to TRBJ2-1; D gene unclear. V was shortened by 4 bases and J by 4 bases, with 23 bases between the two germline ends. This CDR3 has 18 amino acids. The germline gives CDR1 SGHDN, CDR2 FVKESK. CDR3 nucleotides: TGTGCCAGCAGCCGCAGTCCCTTAAAGGTAGCTGTATACAATGAGCAGTTCTTC. Amino acids: CASSRSPLKVAVYNEQFF.

J is TRBJ1-2 and V is TRBV2, with a weak D call TRBD1 (5 bases). The germline CDR1 and CDR2 sequences are SNHLY and FYNNEI. Trimming left V 7 bases short and J 3 bases short, with 15 bases between. CDR3 size: 14 residues. CDR3 region: CASKRGRSDYGYTF. DNA for the CDR3: TGTGCCAGCAAAAGGGGCCGATCGGACTATGGCTACACCTTC.

The chain combines TRBV4-2 with TRBJ1-3; a possible D gene is TRBD1 (6 bases). Germline assignment: CDR1 LGHNA and CDR2 YNFKEQ. The CDR3 contains 17 residues. The ends were cut back, 0 bases at V and 3 bases at J, with 15 bases in the middle. The CDR3 nucleotides are TGTGCCAGCAGCCAAGACCAAACAGGGAGTTTTGGAAACACCATATATTTT. Translation: CASSQDQTGSFGNTIYF.

The sample holds a few counts of this clone. The chain joins TRBV5-1 to TRBJ1-1; D is ambiguous. CDR3 length equals 15 residues. The germline V and J ends were trimmed by 0 bases and 4 bases, with 13 bases remaining between them. CDR1 and CDR2 (germline): SGHRS, YFSETQ. In DNA, the CDR3 is TGCGCCAGCAGCTTGGAGGAGTTCTTGGTCACTGAAGCTTTCTTT. Translating it yields CASSLEEFLVTEAFF.

The gene calls are TRBV25-1 and TRBJ1-4, with TRBD1 as a possible D gene (5 bases). This CDR3 is 12 amino acids long. Trimming shortened V by 7 bases and J by 4 bases, and 7 bases separated the two germline ends. Germline CDR1 and CDR2: MGHDK and SYGVNS. CDR3 region: CASIGGNEKLFF. In DNA, the CDR3 is TGTGCCAGCATCGGGGGTAATGAAAAACTGTTTTTT.

The chain links TRBV28 to TRBJ2-5, with 7 bases lining up with TRBD1. The CDR3 totals 18 residues. Germline lookup yields CDR1 MDHEN and CDR2 SYDVKM. J gave up 4 bases and V 2 bases, and 16 bases lay outside the gene matches. The CDR3 DNA is TGTGCCAGCAGTTTACTGGGGTCGAGGGGGCCCTTCAGAGAGACCCAGTACTTC. It is translated as CASSLLGSRGPFRETQYF. Together with reference TRBV28 and TRBJ2-5, the CDR3 gives the full variable domain: DVKVTQSSRYLVKRTGEKVFLECVQDMDHENMFWYRQDPGLGLRLIYFSYDVKMKEKGDIPEGYSVSREKKERFSLILESASTNQTSMYLCASSLLGSRGPFRETQYFGPGTRLLVL.

The chain uses TRBV2 and TRBJ1-1, with 10 bases aligning to TRBD1. There are 14 residues in the CDR3. With V trimmed by 8 bases and J by 4 bases, 7 bases remained unmatched. Germline CDR1 reads SNHLY; CDR2 reads FYNNEI. CDR3 in DNA: TGTGCCAGCGACAGGGGGCGCGAGGGCACTGAAGCTTTCTTT. It encodes CASDRGREGTEAFF.

This chain joins TRBV6-1 and TRBJ1-6; D remains ambiguous. The CDR3 is 13 residues long. Germline assignment: CDR1 MNHNS and CDR2 SASEGT. Trimming removed 8 bases from V and 0 bases from J, with 5 bases in between. The CDR3 DNA reads as TGTGCCAGCCTAAACTCCTATAATTCACCCCTCCACTTT. It codes for CASLNSYNSPLHF.

This chain connects TRBV19 to TRBJ2-2; D may be TRBD1 (6 bases). Germline lookup yields CDR1 LNHDA and CDR2 SQIVND (reference sequence). The CDR3 runs 16 residues. Trimming cost V 1 base and J 0 bases, with 9 bases left between them. The CDR3 sequence is CASSIASGANTGELFF. CDR3 nucleotides: TGTGCCAGTAGTATAGCTTCAGGGGCGAACACCGGGGAGCTGTTTTTT.

V is TRBV20-1 and J is TRBJ2-3; TRBD2 matches at 12 bases. The CDR3 contains 16 residues. The V and J ends lost 3 bases and 10 bases, in that order; junction bases with no gene match: 14. Per germline, CDR1 DFQATT and CDR2 SNEGSKA (reference sequence). The DNA for the CDR3 is TGCAGTGCTAGTCTAACCCCGGGACTAGCGGGCCGCGCGCAGTATTTT. It yields the protein CSASLTPGLAGRAQYF.

The V and J genes are TRBV19 and TRBJ2-5; perhaps TRBD1 as D (6 bases). The CDR3 length is 12 residues. The V end lost 3 bases, the J end lost 7 bases, and 9 bases lay between the germline ends. Germline assignment: CDR1 LNHDA and CDR2 SQIVND (reference sequence). CDR3: CASSIRGGTQYF. CDR3 nucleotides: TGTGCCAGTAGTATTAGAGGGGGGACCCAGTACTTC.

The chain combines TRBV27 with TRBJ1-6, with 7 nucleotides matching TRBD1. The CDR3 totals 16 residues. Germline CDR1 and CDR2: MNHEY and SMNVEV (reference sequence). J was trimmed by 2 bases and V by 7 bases; bases with no gene match: 8. The CDR3 bases are TGTGCCAGCAAACTGACAGGGTACGCCTATAATTCACCCCTCCACTTT. Translation: CASKLTGYAYNSPLHF.

DNA of the CDR3: TGCGCCAGCAGCCCGCGGGGCTATGGCTACACCTTC. It encodes CASSPRGYGYTF. The J gene is TRBJ1-2, the V gene TRBV5-1; no firm D call. The CDR3 contains 12 residues. V lost 4 bases to trimming and J lost 4 bases, with 8 bases between them. The germline V gene has CDR1 SGHRS and CDR2 YFSETQ.

The sample holds a few counts of this clone. V and J are TRBV12-3 or TRBV12-4 and TRBJ2-7; D ambiguous. This CDR3 contains 11 residues. Trimming cost V 4 bases and J 3 bases, with 4 bases left between them. The CDR3 nucleotides are TGTGCCAGCAGTTACTACTACGAGCAGTACTTC. This gives the protein CASSYYYEQYF.

The chain has TRBV5-3 and TRBJ1-1, with D perhaps TRBD1 (5 bases). TRBV5-3 carries the ORF label, with uncertain function. Trimming took off 0 bases at V and 4 bases at J, with 7 bases between the two ends. The CDR3 is 13 residues long. CDR3 nucleotide sequence: TGTGCCAGAAGCTTGGTGGGGGGCACTGAAGCTTTCTTT. It yields the protein CARSLVGGTEAFF.

J is TRBJ2-1 and V is TRBV6-6; TRBD2 might be the D (5 bases). V was pared by 0 bases and J by 2 bases, with 8 bases between. Per the germline V gene, CDR1 is MNHNY and CDR2 is SVGAGI (reference sequence). The CDR3 has 15 amino acids. The chain's CDR3 is CASSYSGVTYNEQFF. The CDR3 DNA is TGTGCCAGCAGTTACTCGGGAGTGACCTACAATGAGCAGTTCTTC.

The rearrangement joins TRBV21-1 to TRBJ1-3. TRBV21-1 is tagged as a pseudogene. This CDR3 comprises 15 residues. The CDR3 DNA is TGTGCCAGCAGCACCCAAACAGGACTAGGAAACACCATATATTTT. Translating it yields CASSTQTGLGNTIYF.

The chain carries TRBV6-5 and TRBJ1-4, with a weak D call TRBD1 (6 bases). V was cut by 6 bases and J by 11 bases, with 13 bases left in between. The CDR3 consists of 12 residues. Germline CDR1 reads MNHEY; CDR2 reads SVGAGI. CDR3 coding DNA: TGTGCCAGCAGGGACCTAACAGGGAAACTGTTTTTT. The encoded protein is CASRDLTGKLFF.

The rearrangement uses TRBV19 and TRBJ1-2; 8 nucleotides line up with TRBD1. This CDR3 has 16 residues. The junction had 11 bases not matched to a gene; V was cut back by 6 bases and J by 2 bases. The germline gives CDR1 LNHDA, CDR2 SQIVND (reference sequence). The CDR3: CASRPGQATKNYGYTF. CDR3 DNA sequence: TGTGCCAGTAGACCGGGACAGGCGACCAAAAACTATGGCTACACCTTC. Variable domain in full (rest from reference TRBV19 and TRBJ1-2): DGGITQSPKYLFRKEGQNVTLSCEQNLNHDAMYWYRQDPGQGLRLIYYSQIVNDFQKGDIAEGYSVSREKKESFPLTVTSAQKNPTAFYLCASRPGQATKNYGYTFGSGTRLTVV.